This T cell receptor (beta chain) was sequenced in a study of T cell repertoires in cytomegalovirus infection. Study context: Both CMV infection and a matching HLA type were indicated by public TCR beta signatures. Study results and caveats: HLA-C-restricted CMV clonotypes gave the most frequent clonotype in two of eight donors.

This clonotype showed up just a few times. The antigen remains undetermined. TCRdb reprocessed the reads with MiXCR, giving one entry per CDR3 protein. The sample includes about 300,000 distinct CDR3 sequences, 9.6% of them seen just once. The sample consisted of PBMCs. The sequence derives from a human donor in good health (CMV status not recorded). Some clones in this sample may be carry-over from other donors' samples.

CDR3 sequence (DNA): TGTGCCAGAAGCGGCCGGAACACCGGGGAGCTGTTTTTT. It specifies CARSGRNTGELFF. The rearrangement joins TRBV5-3 to TRBJ2-2; D not resolved. TRBV5-3 is placed among ORFs of uncertain function. The CDR3 totals 13 residues. Trimming cost V 4 bases and J 1 base, with 5 bases left between them.